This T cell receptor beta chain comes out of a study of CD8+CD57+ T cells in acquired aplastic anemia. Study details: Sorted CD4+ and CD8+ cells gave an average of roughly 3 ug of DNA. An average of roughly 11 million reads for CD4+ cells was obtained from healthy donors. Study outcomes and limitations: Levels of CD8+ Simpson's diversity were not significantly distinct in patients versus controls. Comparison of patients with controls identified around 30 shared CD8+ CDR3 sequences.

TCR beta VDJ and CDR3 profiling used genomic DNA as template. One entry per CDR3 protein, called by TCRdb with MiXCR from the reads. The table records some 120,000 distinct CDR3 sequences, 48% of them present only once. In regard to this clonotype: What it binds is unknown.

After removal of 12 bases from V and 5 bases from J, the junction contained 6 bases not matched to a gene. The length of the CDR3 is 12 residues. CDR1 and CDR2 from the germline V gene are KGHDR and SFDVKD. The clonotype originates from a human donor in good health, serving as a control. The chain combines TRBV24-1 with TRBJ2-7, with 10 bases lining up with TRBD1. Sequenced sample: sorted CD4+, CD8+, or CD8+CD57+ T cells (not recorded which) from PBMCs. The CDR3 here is CAPRQGAHEQYF. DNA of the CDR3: TGTGCCCCTCGACAGGGGGCCCACGAGCAGTACTTC.